The present TCR beta chain was sequenced within a study of metastatic and nonmetastatic thyroid tumors. Study in general: Comparative analysis of repertoires was undertaken across blood and tumor or nodule tissue obtained from malignant and benign thyroid patients. Notes on the study in general: Malignant thyroid tumors reportedly had TCR beta diversity that was significantly higher than in benign nodules, in blood and tumor.

Among the patients, none had received any treatment before thyroid surgery. With 4 bases removed from V and 7 bases from J, the gap between germline ends came to 16 bases. There are 15 residues in the CDR3. Germline V gives CDR1 MGHDK, CDR2 SYGVNS. In the original processing: A papillary thyroid cancer distant-metastasis classifier was built from CDR3 differences across clinicopathological groups. Through MiXCR, TCRdb re-clonotyped the PCR reads. The V and J calls and clone size come from TCRdb's table, not from the authors' own analysis. The table has some 21,000 clones, about 10% seen once. This clone showed up many times. Its antigen is not known.

The sequenced material came from blood. The chain is built from TRBV25-1 and TRBJ1-4; maybe TRBD1 (5 bases). The source of this sequence is a female donor with papillary thyroid cancer or a benign thyroid nodule (not recorded which). Some clones in this sample may be carry-over from other donors' samples. The CDR3: CASSGGFIRGEKLFF. In DNA form, the CDR3 reads TGTGCCAGCAGTGGGGGGTTTATCCGTGGTGAAAAACTGTTTTTT.